This TCR beta chain was identified during a study of monozygotic twins with inflammatory bowel disease. Notes on this clonotype: The antigen is undetermined.

General study findings and limits: Different T cell subtypes could not be distinguished. TCRbeta inverse Simpson diversity was decreased in IBD patients versus healthy co-twins.

Every sample had its cDNA made across eight separate reactions. One entry per CDR3 protein, without DNA, is what TCRdb gives after re-calling the 5' RACE reads. The sample has about 160,000 distinct CDR3 sequences, and its top ten clones hold about 2.4%. The CDR3 has 14 residues. CDR1 is LGHNA and CDR2 is YNFKEQ in the germline V gene. V and J are TRBV4-2 and TRBJ2-7. The receptor comes from a human donor with ulcerative colitis or Crohn's disease, or a healthy co-twin of an affected twin (not recorded which). Source material: blood. The CDR3 sequence is CASSQDATAYEQYF.